There are many counts of the clone carrying this T cell receptor beta chain. What it binds is unknown. CDR3 length: 17 amino acids. The J segment lost 4 bases and the V segment lost 4 bases, leaving 12 bases of the junction unmatched. Germline assignment: CDR1 SGDLS and CDR2 YYNGEE. This record comes from a study of CD8 T cells in ankylosing spondylitis. General observations from the study: Reportedly, matched ankylosing spondylitis synovial fluid was significantly enriched for disease-linked clones. Ankylosing spondylitis blood appeared to carry a characteristic TCR beta motif of several highly homologous variants.

Each TCR beta library was made by quantitative 5'-RACE that incorporated molecular barcodes. MiXCR, run by TCRdb on the 5' RACE reads, gives a single entry per CDR3 protein. The sample gives about 200,000 distinct CDR3 sequences, around 7.9% of which show up once; over 12% is in the top ten. J is TRBJ2-2 and V is TRBV9; 8 bases align to TRBD2. Material for sequencing was blood, either unsorted or a sorted T cell fraction (not recorded which). The TCR comes from a male donor with ankylosing spondylitis. The CDR3, as DNA: TGTGCCAGCAGCCCTGTAGGCGGGGGGTCCCTCACCGGGGAGCTGTTTTTT. It codes for CASSPVGGGSLTGELFF.